Below, 15 T cell receptor beta chains from the same sample are listed, as sequenced in a study of cytomegalovirus exposure and HLA in healthy donors. This PCR relied on a set of 60 Vbeta primers and 13 Jbeta primers. Some clones are missing from TCRdb's copy, which holds only in-frame ones; the method was immunoSEQ multiplex PCR. The data contain approximately 280,000 clones, approximately 90% of them singletons. The sequencing input was PBMCs. The origin of the receptors is a woman under 30 in good health and CMV-seronegative.

This chain connects TRBV13 to TRBJ1-2, with 7 bases fitting TRBD1. The CDR3 is 13 residues long. Germline V gene sequence: CDR1 PRHDT, CDR2 FYEKMQ (reference sequence). V shed 3 bases, J shed 6 bases, and the junction held 4 bases outside the gene matches. CDR3 loop: CASSFAQGNGYTF. CDR3 coding DNA: TGTGCCAGCAGCTTCGCACAGGGGAATGGCTACACCTTC. Combining the CDR3 with reference TRBV13 and TRBJ1-2 gives the whole variable domain AAGVIQSPRHLIKEKRETATLKCYPIPRHDTVYWYQQGPGQDPQFLISFYEKMQSDKGSIPDRFSAQQFSDYHSELNMSSLELGDSALYFCASSFAQGNGYTFGSGTRLTVV.

J is TRBJ1-6 and V is TRBV9; 8 bases are shared with TRBD1. CDR1 and CDR2 from the germline V gene are SGDLS and YYNGEE. V lost 0 bases to trimming and J lost 7 bases; unmatched junction nucleotides: 3. The CDR3 runs 15 residues. CDR3 DNA sequence: TGTGCCAGCAGCGTAGGGGGGGACAGGAATTCACCCCTCCACTTT. Protein sequence: CASSVGGDRNSPLHF.

The chain's CDR3 is CASGLVHTGTPIPGELFF. The CDR3 DNA follows: TGTGCTAGTGGTTTGGTTCACACCGGGACACCGATCCCCGGGGAGCTGTTTTTT. The V gene is TRBV12-5, the J gene TRBJ2-2, with D possibly matching TRBD1 (6 bases). Germline-derived CDR1 and CDR2 are LGHNT and FRNRAP. This CDR3 is 18 amino acids long. Trimming shortened V by 0 bases and J by 6 bases, and 20 bases separated the two germline ends.

The chain employs TRBV2 and TRBJ2-3; TRBD2 aligns across 9 bases. The CDR3 totals 15 residues. After removal of 3 bases from V and 5 bases from J, the junction contained 6 bases not matched to a gene. Germline CDR1 is SNHLY and CDR2 is FYNNEI. The CDR3 sequence is CASSDTAGGRDTQYF. The CDR3 nucleotides read TGTGCCAGCAGTGACACGGCGGGGGGGCGAGATACGCAGTATTTT.

V gene TRBV30 combines with J gene TRBJ2-7, with 8 bases identical to TRBD1. Germline CDR1 reads GTSNPN; CDR2 reads SVGIG (reference sequence). Losses at the gene ends were 4 bases for V and 6 bases for J; bases not matched to a gene: 5. The CDR3 contains 12 residues. The CDR3 sequence: CAWTDTGGEQYF. DNA for the CDR3: TGTGCCTGGACCGACACAGGGGGCGAGCAGTACTTC. The entire variable domain, with the rest obtained from reference TRBV30 and TRBJ2-7, is as follows: SQTIHQWPATLVQPVGSPLSLECTVEGTSNPNLYWYRQAAGRGLQLLFYSVGIGQISSEVPQNLSASRPQDRQFILSSKKLLLSDSGFYLCAWTDTGGEQYFGPGTRLTVT.

This chain joins TRBV19 and TRBJ2-5; the match to TRBD2 covers 11 bases. V gave up 5 bases and J gave up 5 bases; unmatched junction bases: 13. Germline CDR1 is LNHDA and CDR2 is SQIVND (reference sequence). This CDR3 has 17 residues. CDR3 amino acids: CASSGLAGGQSHETQYF. The DNA of the CDR3 is TGTGCCAGTAGTGGGCTAGCGGGGGGCCAATCACACGAGACCCAGTACTTC.

The chain couples TRBV7-3 to TRBJ2-2, with a weak D call TRBD2 (7 bases). This CDR3 is built from 18 residues. From germline, CDR1 is SGHTA and CDR2 FQGTGA. Trimming took 2 bases from V and 6 from J, leaving 22 bases between them. CDR3 sequence: CASSLLAGAPLGSGELFF. DNA of the CDR3: TGTGCCAGCAGCTTACTGGCGGGGGCCCCCCTAGGCTCCGGGGAGCTGTTTTTT.

V gene TRBV13 combines with J gene TRBJ2-7; TRBD2 is a possible D gene (7 bases). This CDR3 spans 15 amino acids. CDR1 and CDR2 from the germline V gene are PRHDT and FYEKMQ (reference sequence). Trimming stripped 4 bases from V and 0 bases from J, with 13 bases between. In nucleotides, the CDR3 is TGTGCCAGCAGCTCGCGGGGGCCCAGCTCCTACGAGCAGTACTTC. As protein: CASSSRGPSSYEQYF.

The CDR3 spells CASTDDRLNTEAFF. In DNA form, the CDR3 reads TGTGCCAGCACCGACGACAGACTGAACACTGAAGCTTTCTTT. The chain couples TRBV6-1 to TRBJ1-1; D may be TRBD1 (5 bases). The CDR3 covers 14 residues. Germline loops: CDR1 MNHNS, CDR2 SASEGT. V was clipped by 7 bases and J by 0 bases, with 12 bases between them.

The chain is built from TRBV19 and TRBJ2-7; D might be TRBD1 (6 bases). Germline-derived CDR1 and CDR2 are LNHDA and SQIVND (reference sequence). The V and J ends lost 5 bases and 0 bases respectively, with 14 bases between them. The CDR3 spans 15 residues. For the CDR3, the DNA is TGTGCCAGTAGTCCCCCACAGGGAAGCTCCTACGAGCAGTACTTC. As protein: CASSPPQGSSYEQYF.

This clone was seen more than once but under ten times. The V gene is TRBV12-5, the J gene TRBJ2-2, with a tentative D call TRBD2 (6 bases). Trimming pared 7 bases from V and 6 bases from J, leaving 24 bases between. CDR3 length equals 17 residues. Germline V gene sequence: CDR1 LGHNT, CDR2 FRNRAP. CDR3: CASAGVQDRHGAGELFF. The CDR3 DNA reads as TGTGCTAGTGCGGGGGTTCAAGACAGACATGGGGCCGGGGAGCTGTTTTTT.

CDR3 in amino acids: CASSPGGTGGLEQYF. Written as DNA, the CDR3 is TGTGCCAGCAGCCCTGGAGGTACAGGGGGCCTGGAGCAGTACTTC. The J gene is TRBJ2-7, the V gene TRBV5-4, with TRBD1 matching 9 bases. Germline loops: CDR1 SGHNT, CDR2 YYREEE (reference sequence). CDR3 size: 15 residues. V lost 4 bases to trimming and J lost 7 bases; unmatched junction nucleotides: 12.

This clone was counted only a few times. V and J are TRBV2 and TRBJ2-7; a weak D match, TRBD2 (5 bases). Per germline, CDR1 SNHLY and CDR2 FYNNEI. The CDR3 runs to 13 residues. V was shortened by 6 bases and J by 1 base, with 10 bases between the two germline ends. In DNA, the CDR3 is TGTGCCAGCAGCGTCGAGCGGTCCTACGAGCAGTACTTC. Encoded protein: CASSVERSYEQYF.

The chain couples TRBV6-6 to TRBJ2-3; 10 bases align to TRBD2. Germline CDR1 MNHNY, CDR2 SVGAGI (reference sequence). V gave up 7 bases and J gave up 7 bases; unmatched junction bases: 11. The CDR3 consists of 15 residues. The CDR3 DNA is TGTGCCAGCAAGGGAGCGGGGGGGCCGCTAAATACGCAGTATTTT. Its translation is CASKGAGGPLNTQYF.

The genes are TRBV6-5 and TRBJ2-7, with 7 bases lining up with TRBD1. CDR1 is MNHEY and CDR2 is SVGAGI in the germline V gene. The CDR3 is made up of 12 amino acids. With V trimmed by 8 bases and J by 5 bases, 6 bases remained unmatched. CDR3 protein: CASSGRGNEQYF. The CDR3 DNA reads as TGTGCCAGCTCAGGCAGGGGGAACGAGCAGTACTTC.